This is a list of T cell receptor beta chains from one sample in a study of blood T cell repertoires in COVID-19. This table comes from immunoSEQ multiplex PCR, and its TCRdb copy is limited to in-frame clones, with some not included. This sample has about 120,000 clones, with roughly 81% found just once. The sequencing input was peripheral blood. The receptors derive from a human donor in a cohort sampled during active COVID-19. Each CDR3 is given with its conserved first and last residue. D genes are given only for firm matches. Only part of the rows carry a size: once, few, many, or a class if the clone is expanded.

clone_size | j_call | v_call | cdr3_length | d_call | cdr3_aa | cdr3_nt
once | TRBJ2-3 | TRBV12-3/TRBV12-4 | 12 | . | CATRSSTDTQYF | TGTGCCACCAGATCTAGCACAGATACGCAGTATTTT
once | TRBJ1-2 | TRBV14 | 15 | TRBD1 | CASSLTGGGNYGYTF | TGTGCCAGCAGCTTGACAGGGGGCGGTAACTATGGCTACACCTTC
. | TRBJ2-1 | TRBV28 | 15 | . | CASSEATKSYNEQFF | TGTGCCAGCAGTGAGGCCACCAAGTCCTACAATGAGCAGTTCTTC
. | TRBJ2-5 | TRBV9 | 17 | TRBD2 | CASSPRTSGGNLETQYF | TGTGCCAGCAGCCCACGGACTAGCGGGGGGAATTTGGAGACCCAGTACTTC
. | TRBJ2-2 | TRBV7-6 | 18 | TRBD2 | CASSSQISSGGNTGELFF | TGTGCCAGCAGCTCCCAAATATCTAGCGGGGGGAACACCGGGGAGCTGTTTTTT
once | TRBJ2-7 | TRBV18 | 14 | . | CASSPRATSYEQYF | TGTGCCAGCTCCCCCAGGGCTACCTCCTACGAGCAGTACTTC
. | TRBJ1-6 | TRBV30 | 16 | TRBD1 | CAWRRQDRGYNSPLHF | TGTGCCTGGAGACGGCAGGACAGGGGGTATAATTCACCCCTCCACTTT
. | TRBJ1-2 | TRBV6-5 | 14 | TRBD1 | CASSYSRTGYGYTF | TGTGCCAGCAGTTACTCGCGGACAGGCTATGGCTACACCTTC
. | TRBJ1-1 | TRBV6-4 | 13 | . | CASRVQEGTEAFF | TGTGCCAGCAGGGTTCAGGAGGGCACTGAAGCTTTCTTT
. | TRBJ2-1 | TRBV15 | 16 | TRBD2 | CATSRGLAVSYNEQFF | TGTGCCACCAGCAGGGGACTAGCGGTCTCCTACAATGAGCAGTTCTTC
once | TRBJ2-7 | TRBV7-2 | 19 | TRBD2 | CASSLVGPTSGGSSYEQYF | TGTGCCAGCAGCTTAGTAGGGCCGACTAGCGGGGGGAGCTCCTACGAGCAGTACTTC
few | TRBJ1-5 | TRBV6-5 | 15 | TRBD1 | CASSRGTGANQPQHF | TGTGCCAGCAGTCGGGGTACAGGGGCTAATCAGCCCCAGCATTTT
once | TRBJ2-3 | TRBV28 | 14 | . | CASSSPGDTDTQYF | TGTGCCAGCAGTTCGCCGGGAGACACAGATACGCAGTATTTT
. | TRBJ2-7 | TRBV10-3 | 14 | TRBD1 | CAISDRDRGYEQYF | TGTGCCATCAGTGACCGGGACAGAGGCTACGAGCAGTACTTC
. | TRBJ2-7 | TRBV7-7 | 13 | . | CASSPAGWAEQYF | TGTGCCAGCAGCCCGGCGGGCTGGGCAGAGCAGTACTTC
. | TRBJ2-2 | TRBV19 | 16 | TRBD2 | CASSRRGGGSTGELFF | TGTGCCAGTAGTCGGCGAGGCGGGGGTTCCACCGGGGAGCTGTTTTTT
. | TRBJ2-5 | TRBV7-7 | 15 | TRBD2 | CASSSQGAGAETQYF | TGTGCTAGCAGCTCCCAGGGTGCGGGAGCGGAGACCCAGTACTTC
. | TRBJ2-7 | TRBV19 | 15 | . | CASSIEADSPYEQYF | TGTGCCAGTAGTATAGAAGCGGATAGCCCCTACGAGCAGTACTTC
. | TRBJ1-5 | TRBV5-6 | 15 | TRBD1 | CASSLAGGWNQPQHF | TGTGCCAGCAGCTTGGCAGGGGGCTGGAATCAGCCCCAGCATTTT
. | TRBJ2-5 | TRBV6-1 | 18 | TRBD2 | CASSDMGLAGVGGETQYF | TGTGCCAGCAGTGACATGGGACTAGCGGGAGTCGGTGGAGAGACCCAGTACTTC